One and the same sample provided the 20 T cell receptor beta chains below, sequenced in a study of OX40 agonist ivuxolimab in advanced cancers. Assay used: immunoSEQ multiplex PCR; TCRdb lists only in-frame clones, some missing. The sample contains under 90,000 clones, around 89% of which appear only once. The specimen was CD4+ or CD8+ T cells sorted from blood, collected in a trial of the OX40 agonist ivuxolimab. The receptors here all came from an adult with an advanced solid tumor such as melanoma, head and neck, liver or kidney cancer.

This clone came up a few times. The chain combines TRBV29-1 with TRBJ2-2; D unresolved. The CDR3 has 13 residues. The V end was cut by 6 bases, the J end by 7 bases, with 15 bases between. Germline assignment: CDR1 SQVTM and CDR2 ANQGSEA. This chain's CDR3 is CSVRHPADGELFF. CDR3 DNA sequence: TGCAGCGTGCGACATCCGGCGGACGGGGAGCTGTTTTTT.

The V call is TRBV28, the J call TRBJ2-3; 10 bases fit TRBD2. The J segment lost 4 bases and the V segment lost 6 bases, leaving 4 bases of the junction unmatched. The CDR3 has 14 residues. CDR1 and CDR2 (germline): MDHEN, SYDVKM. CDR3 protein: CASRLAGAPDTQYF. In DNA, the CDR3 is TGTGCCAGCAGGCTAGCGGGAGCCCCAGATACGCAGTATTTT.

The chain joins TRBV28 to TRBJ2-7; D is uncertain. CDR1 and CDR2 (germline): MDHEN, SYDVKM. The V end lost 4 bases, the J end lost 3 bases, and 19 bases lay between the germline ends. This CDR3 region has 16 residues. The CDR3 reads CASSSSWSSQIYEQYF. CDR3 nucleotides: TGTGCCAGCAGTTCCTCCTGGAGCTCCCAAATCTACGAGCAGTACTTC.

The V gene is TRBV19, the J gene TRBJ2-2; a weak D match, TRBD1 (5 bases). V lost 4 bases, J lost 4 bases, and 13 bases lay in between. Germline CDR1 and CDR2: LNHDA and SQIVND (reference sequence). This CDR3 region has 15 residues. The CDR3 loop reads CASSTLDSRTGELFF. The CDR3 region has the DNA TGTGCCAGTAGTACGCTCGACAGCCGCACCGGGGAGCTGTTTTTT.

The genes are TRBV19 and TRBJ1-1; D is uncertain. V lost 6 bases and J lost 2, with 7 bases in between. This CDR3 is 12 amino acids long. Germline V gene lookup returns CDR1 LNHDA and CDR2 SQIVND (reference sequence). CDR3 sequence: CASRMDNTEAFF. CDR3 DNA: TGTGCCAGTAGGATGGATAACACTGAAGCTTTCTTT.

The chain joins TRBV28 to TRBJ1-2; TRBD1 matches at 7 bases. The CDR3 sequence is 17 residues long. Germline V gene data show CDR1 as MDHEN and CDR2 as SYDVKM. J gave up 1 base and V 2 bases, and 10 bases lay outside the gene matches. The CDR3 protein is CASSLMTGSLLNYGYTF. The CDR3 coding sequence is TGTGCCAGCAGTTTAATGACAGGGTCCCTTCTTAACTATGGCTACACCTTC.

This chain links TRBV28 with TRBJ1-2; D is perhaps TRBD1 (5 bases). CDR1 and CDR2 (germline): MDHEN, SYDVKM. V lost 7 bases and J lost 6, with 15 bases in between. The CDR3 runs 13 residues. DNA for the CDR3: TGTGCCAGCATTTCGTGGGGGAGGGATGGCTACACCTTC. This encodes CASISWGRDGYTF.

The V gene is TRBV30, the J gene TRBJ2-7; D gene uncertain. The CDR3 is 12 amino acids. Germline loops: CDR1 GTSNPN, CDR2 SVGIG (reference sequence). V was cut by 1 base and J by 4 bases, with 8 bases left in between. In DNA, the CDR3 is TGTGCCTGGAGTGCATCCCGGTACGAGCAGTACTTC. This encodes CAWSASRYEQYF.

The chain links TRBV28 to TRBJ2-7; 10 bases line up with TRBD2. Per germline, CDR1 MDHEN and CDR2 SYDVKM. CDR3 size: 15 residues. After removal of 5 bases from V and 1 base from J, the junction contained 5 bases not matched to a gene. The CDR3 DNA sequence: TGTGCCAGCAGTACCACGGGACTAGCGTCCTACGAGCAGTACTTC. This sequence encodes CASSTTGLASYEQYF.

The chain links TRBV15 to TRBJ2-3, with TRBD1 matching 9 bases. Germline CDR1 and CDR2: LNHNV and YYDKDF (reference sequence). The CDR3 has 16 residues. V was clipped by 3 bases and J by 4 bases; unmatched bases: 8. The CDR3 protein is CATSRSGTGRADTQYF. DNA of the CDR3: TGTGCCACCAGCAGGTCCGGGACAGGGAGAGCAGATACGCAGTATTTT.

The chain links TRBV4-3 to TRBJ2-1, with a weak D call TRBD2 (5 bases). V was pared by 0 bases and J by 3 bases, with 9 bases between. Germline CDR1 is LGHNA and CDR2 is YSLEER. This CDR3 comprises 15 residues. The CDR3 DNA is TGCGCCAGCAGCCAAGATGTGACTAACTACAATGAGCAGTTCTTC. This encodes CASSQDVTNYNEQFF.

The chain employs TRBV28 and TRBJ1-1; D ambiguous. The V end lost 8 bases, the J end lost 0 bases, and 13 bases lay between the germline ends. CDR3 length: 14 amino acids. Per germline, CDR1 MDHEN and CDR2 SYDVKM. Written as DNA, the CDR3 is TGTGCCAGCCCGGGGAAGGGCATGAACACTGAAGCTTTCTTT. It yields the protein CASPGKGMNTEAFF.

The J gene is TRBJ2-1, the V gene TRBV5-8; D gene unclear. Germline V gives CDR1 SGHTS, CDR2 YDEGEE. This CDR3 has 15 amino acids. V lost 0 bases and J 7 bases, leaving 14 bases between the germline ends. The DNA of the CDR3 is TGTGCCAGCAGCTTGGGGTTTGCAGGTGAAAATGAGCAGTTCTTC. This gives the protein CASSLGFAGENEQFF.

The CDR3 DNA reads TGTGCCAGCAGTCCTCAGGGGGTGAGGGAGGGCTACACCTTC. Its translation: CASSPQGVREGYTF. V gene TRBV6-1 combines with J gene TRBJ1-2; 7 positions match TRBD1. J lost 8 bases, V lost 5 bases, and 11 bases had no gene match. From germline, CDR1 is MNHNS and CDR2 SASEGT. This CDR3 has 14 amino acids.

V usage is TRBV7-6 and J usage is TRBJ2-1; the match to TRBD2 covers 14 bases. The CDR3 is 15 amino acids. Germline CDR1 SGHVS, CDR2 FNYEAQ. V shed 4 bases, J shed 9 bases, and the junction held 5 bases outside the gene matches. CDR3 bases: TGTGCCAGCAGCTCGACTAGCGGGAGGGAGAGTGAGCAGTTCTTC. Its protein product is CASSSTSGRESEQFF.

This clone was seen once. V is TRBV27 and J is TRBJ2-6, with D perhaps matching TRBD2 (5 bases). V dropped 6 bases and J dropped 0 bases, with 15 bases sitting between them. This CDR3 spans 17 amino acids. The germline CDR1 and CDR2 sequences are MNHEY and SMNVEV (reference sequence). CDR3 amino acids: CASSPSVGSSGANVLTF. CDR3 bases: TGTGCCAGCAGCCCCTCGGTGGGGAGCTCTGGGGCCAACGTCCTGACTTTC.

The genes are TRBV19 and TRBJ2-2, with a tentative D call TRBD2 (7 bases). V gave up 7 bases and J gave up 3 bases, with 15 bases separating them. CDR1 is LNHDA, CDR2 SQIVND, per germline (reference sequence). The CDR3 runs 15 residues. The CDR3 sequence: CASMRTGGDTGELFF. The DNA for the CDR3 is TGTGCCAGTATGAGGACGGGGGGCGACACCGGGGAGCTGTTTTTT.

The chain links TRBV7-9 to TRBJ1-3; D remains unclear. The V gene lost 5 bases and the J gene lost 7 bases, with 9 bases spanning the gap. The CDR3 contains 12 residues. Germline loops: CDR1 SEHNR, CDR2 FQNEAQ (reference sequence). CDR3 in DNA: TGTGCCAGCAGCCCACTGGGTAACACCATATATTTT. Protein product: CASSPLGNTIYF.

The V gene is TRBV15, the J gene TRBJ2-1; maybe TRBD1 (7 bases). Trimming pared 0 bases from V and 8 bases from J, leaving 14 bases between. Germline assignment: CDR1 LNHNV and CDR2 YYDKDF (reference sequence). This CDR3 comprises 15 residues. The CDR3, as DNA: TGTGCCACCAGCAGAGATAGCAGGGGGGAGGATGAGCAGTTCTTC. Protein: CATSRDSRGEDEQFF.

The rearrangement joins TRBV7-2 to TRBJ2-7, with 11 bases aligning to TRBD1. V trimming: 5 bases; J trimming: 6 bases; junction bases outside the gene matches: 6. The CDR3 is made up of 14 amino acids. From germline, CDR1 is SGHTA and CDR2 FQGNSA. The CDR3 loop is CASSVDRGLIEQYF. The CDR3 nucleotides are TGTGCCAGCAGCGTGGACAGGGGGCTTATCGAGCAGTACTTC.